This T cell receptor beta chain stems from a study of T-cell memory formation after mild COVID-19. General study points: CD4+ contracting clones lay mainly in CM and EM, CD8+ ones in EMRA.

5'RACE with constant-segment primers yielded barcoded, UMI-tagged TCR alpha and TCR beta cDNA libraries. TCRdb independently ran MiXCR on the 5' RACE reads; one entry per CDR3 protein. Of around 83,000 distinct CDR3 sequences listed, 25% were seen once; the top ten hold about 40%. CDR1 is SGHVS and CDR2 is FNYEAQ in the germline V gene. The ends lost 1 base at V and 5 bases at J; junction bases unmatched: 6. The length of the CDR3 is 17 residues. This clonotype showed up just a few times. Its specificity is unknown. The sequence was obtained from a man younger than 35 who had mild COVID-19 (a few samples of this study predate the infection). Cell type and time point are not known. Sequences were obtained from PBMCs or a T cell subset sorted from them (not recorded which). The genes are TRBV7-6 and TRBJ2-3; 13 nucleotides align to TRBD2. The CDR3 loop is CASSLGTSGGRLDTQYF. Written as DNA, the CDR3 is TGTGCCAGCAGCTTAGGGACTAGCGGGGGACGATTAGATACGCAGTATTTT.